One sample yielded the 11 T cell receptor beta chains listed below, sequenced in a study of blood T cells in healthy people across ages. Primers used in a second PCR of about 6 to 12 cycles were a sample-barcoded 5' primer and a J-beta primer mix. MiXCR, run by TCRdb on the 5' RACE reads, gives a single entry per CDR3 protein. This sample has about 1.5 million distinct CDR3 sequences, with approximately 43% found just once. Material: blood. The receptors derive from a woman younger than 35 in good health.

As to this clonotype: At one end, the junction sequence differs from germline, possibly due to a read error. The chain combines TRBV28 with TRBJ2-7; 9 bases align to TRBD1. The CDR3 is 16 amino acids. Germline V gives CDR1 MDHEN, CDR2 SYDVKM. The CDR3 region has the DNA TGTGCCAGCAGTTTAATCGGGACAGGGAACTCCTCCGAGCAGTACTTC. Encoded protein: CASSLIGTGNSSEQYF.

The chain employs TRBV15 and TRBJ1-1; 8 bases agree with TRBD1. V was pared by 4 bases and J by 4 bases, with 2 bases of the junction left unmatched. CDR1 is LNHNV, CDR2 YYDKDF, per germline (reference sequence). The CDR3 has 13 amino acids. The CDR3 sequence is CATSITGGTEAFF. The CDR3 nucleotides read TGTGCCACCAGCATTACAGGGGGCACTGAAGCTTTCTTT.

CDR3 protein: CASSPSTGGLTEAFF. DNA of the CDR3: TGTGCCAGCAGTCCTTCGACAGGGGGTCTCACTGAAGCTTTCTTT. This chain joins TRBV6-5 and TRBJ1-1, with TRBD1 matching 9 bases. The junction had 8 bases not matched to a gene; V was cut back by 5 bases and J by 4 bases. From germline, CDR1 is MNHEY and CDR2 SVGAGI. CDR3 length: 15 residues.

This chain links TRBV10-3 with TRBJ1-1, with D tentatively TRBD1 (5 bases). V dropped 6 bases and J dropped 5 bases, with 10 bases sitting between them. The germline CDR1 and CDR2 sequences are ENHRY and SYGVKD. This CDR3 is built from 12 residues. CDR3 sequence reads: CAIRKEGTEAFF. The DNA of the CDR3 is TGTGCCATCAGAAAAGAGGGGACTGAAGCTTTCTTT.

The sample holds a few counts of this clonotype. The chain has TRBV20-1 and TRBJ2-5, with a weak D call TRBD2 (6 bases). This CDR3 has 13 residues. The germline V gene has CDR1 DFQATT and CDR2 SNEGSKA (reference sequence). V was clipped by 8 bases and J by 3 bases, with 16 bases between them. The CDR3 loop is CSQGRSGEETQYF. Here the CDR3 DNA reads TGCAGTCAGGGACGTTCGGGGGAAGAGACCCAGTACTTC.

The chain is built from TRBV6-5 and TRBJ2-6; D not certain. The CDR3 has 13 residues. Germline CDR1 MNHEY, CDR2 SVGAGI. The V gene lost 8 bases and the J gene lost 2 bases, with 7 bases spanning the gap. The CDR3: CASQSPGANVLTF. DNA for the CDR3: TGTGCCAGCCAATCTCCTGGGGCCAACGTCCTGACTTTC.

To note about this clonotype: This may come from a read error, since a much larger clone is one base off. The CDR3 loop reads CAGSLGGGSNEQFF. The CDR3 DNA sequence: TGTGCCGGCAGCTTAGGAGGGGGTAGCAATGAGCAGTTCTTC. The genes are TRBV7-2 and TRBJ2-1, with D perhaps matching TRBD1 or TRBD2 (6 bases each). The CDR3 extends over 14 amino acids. Looked up from germline, CDR1 is SGHTA and CDR2 is FQGNSA.

This clonotype was seen a few times. This chain uses TRBV12-3 or TRBV12-4 with TRBJ1-2; possible D gene TRBD1, 6 bases. Trimming left V 2 bases short and J 4 bases short, with 23 bases between. The CDR3 runs 18 residues. CDR3: CASSLFTGPGPSSYGYTF. CDR3 nucleotide sequence: TGTGCCAGCAGTTTATTTACAGGGCCAGGGCCCTCTTCCTATGGCTACACCTTC.

The chain recombines TRBV7-9 with TRBJ2-3; 11 nucleotides agree with TRBD2. Germline assignment: CDR1 SEHNR and CDR2 FQNEAQ (reference sequence). After removal of 7 bases from V and 2 bases from J, the junction contained 5 bases not matched to a gene. This CDR3 contains 15 residues. The CDR3 DNA reads as TGTGCCAGCATCCTAGCGGGAGGCATCACAGATACGCAGTATTTT. Protein sequence: CASILAGGITDTQYF.

This clonotype was seen a handful of times. The chain combines TRBV3-1 with TRBJ2-3; no reliable D call. Germline CDR1 LGHDT, CDR2 YNNKEL (reference sequence). The CDR3 sequence is 15 residues long. The V end was cut by 2 bases, the J end by 2 bases, with 11 bases between. In DNA form, the CDR3 reads TGTGCCAGCAGCCAATTGGGGTCCAACACAGATACGCAGTATTTT. Residues: CASSQLGSNTDTQYF.

This clonotype occurred a few times. The DNA of the CDR3 is TGTGCCAGCAGGACGATGGCGACTAGCACAGATACGCAGTATTTT. Amino acid sequence: CASRTMATSTDTQYF. The chain combines TRBV11-2 with TRBJ2-3; no firm D call. Germline lookup yields CDR1 SGHAT and CDR2 FQNNGV. This CDR3 has 15 residues. Trimming removed 6 bases at V and 0 bases at J, with 13 bases between.